The table lists the clone carrying this TCR beta chain with a few counts. The antigen is not known. This record comes from a study of cytomegalovirus exposure and HLA in healthy donors. Study observations and caveats: The classifier reportedly diagnosed cytomegalovirus status with high sensitivity and specificity. Later genetic work tied a missense DCLRE1C variant to beta-chain V and J trimming. Later examination showed HLA-associated TCR beta chains had greater clonal expansion than equally common others. Later analysis reportedly placed an Asian-associated ancestry cluster below the approximately 680-donor mean in N-insertions.

The ends were cut back, 3 bases at V and 6 bases at J, with 9 bases in the middle. Germline values: CDR1 SGHVS, CDR2 FQNEAQ. This CDR3 spans 14 amino acids. The PCR employed 60 Vbeta primers together with 13 Jbeta primers. Method: immunoSEQ multiplex PCR; TCRdb's copy keeps in-frame clones and lacks some. The sample records some 160,000 clones, about four fifths being singletons. This chain links TRBV7-8 with TRBJ1-6; TRBD1 is a possible D gene (5 bases). The receptor was derived from a male donor in good health and CMV-seropositive. Sequences were obtained from PBMCs. Here the CDR3 reads CASSFGDSNSPLHF. The DNA of the CDR3 is TGTGCCAGCAGCTTTGGCGACAGTAATTCACCCCTCCACTTT.